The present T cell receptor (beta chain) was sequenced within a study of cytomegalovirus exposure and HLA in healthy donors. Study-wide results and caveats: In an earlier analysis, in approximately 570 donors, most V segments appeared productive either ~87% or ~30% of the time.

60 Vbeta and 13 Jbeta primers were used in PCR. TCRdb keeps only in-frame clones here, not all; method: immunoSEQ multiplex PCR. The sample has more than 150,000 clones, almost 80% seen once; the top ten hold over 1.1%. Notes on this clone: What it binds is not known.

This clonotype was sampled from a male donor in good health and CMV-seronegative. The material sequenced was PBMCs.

In nucleotides, the CDR3 is TGTGCCAGTGTCCCTCCCGGACAGCCCTACAATGAGCAGTTCTTC. It specifies CASVPPGQPYNEQFF. The chain is built from TRBV19 and TRBJ2-1; TRBD1 might be the D (6 bases). The CDR3 contains 15 residues. V was cut by 8 bases and J by 2 bases, with 16 bases left in between. Germline V lookup: CDR1 LNHDA, CDR2 SQIVND (reference sequence).